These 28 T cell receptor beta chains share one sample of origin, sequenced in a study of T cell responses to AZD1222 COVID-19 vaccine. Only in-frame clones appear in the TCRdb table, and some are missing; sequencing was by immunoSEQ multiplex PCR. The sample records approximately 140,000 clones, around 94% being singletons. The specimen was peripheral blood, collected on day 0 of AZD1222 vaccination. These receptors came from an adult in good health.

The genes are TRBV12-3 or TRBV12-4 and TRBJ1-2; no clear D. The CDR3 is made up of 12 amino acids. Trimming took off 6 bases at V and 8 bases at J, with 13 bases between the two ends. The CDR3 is CASRPNSGGYTF. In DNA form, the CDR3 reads TGTGCCAGCAGGCCCAATAGTGGCGGCTACACCTTC.

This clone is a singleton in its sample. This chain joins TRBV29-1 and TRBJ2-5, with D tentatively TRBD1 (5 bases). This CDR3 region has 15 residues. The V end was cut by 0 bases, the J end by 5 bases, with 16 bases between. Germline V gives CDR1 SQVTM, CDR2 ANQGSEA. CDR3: CSVEDQGQVRETQYF. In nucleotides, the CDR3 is TGCAGCGTTGAAGATCAGGGCCAGGTCCGGGAGACCCAGTACTTC.

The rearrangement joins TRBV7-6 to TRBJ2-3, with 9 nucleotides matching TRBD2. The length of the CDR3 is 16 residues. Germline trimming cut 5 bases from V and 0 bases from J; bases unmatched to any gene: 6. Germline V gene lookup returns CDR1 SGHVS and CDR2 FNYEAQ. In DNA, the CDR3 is TGTGCCAGCAGCCTAACTAGCGGGCCTAGCACAGATACGCAGTATTTT. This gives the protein CASSLTSGPSTDTQYF.

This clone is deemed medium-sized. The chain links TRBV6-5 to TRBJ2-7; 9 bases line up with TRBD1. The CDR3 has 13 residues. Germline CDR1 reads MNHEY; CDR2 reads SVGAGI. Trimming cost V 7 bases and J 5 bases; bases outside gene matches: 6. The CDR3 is CASTRQGVDEQYV. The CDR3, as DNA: TGTGCCAGCACCCGACAGGGGGTCGACGAGCAGTACGTC.

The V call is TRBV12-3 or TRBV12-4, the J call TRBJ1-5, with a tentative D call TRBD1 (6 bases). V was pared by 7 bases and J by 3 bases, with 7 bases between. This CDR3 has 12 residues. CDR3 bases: TGTGCCAGCACAGGGGACAATCAGCCCCAGCATTTT. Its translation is CASTGDNQPQHF.

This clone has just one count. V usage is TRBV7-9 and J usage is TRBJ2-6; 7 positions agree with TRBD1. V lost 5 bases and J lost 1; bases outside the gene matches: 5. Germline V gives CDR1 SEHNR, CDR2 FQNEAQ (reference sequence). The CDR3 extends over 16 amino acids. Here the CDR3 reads CASSIAGGSGANVLTF. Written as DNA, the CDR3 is TGTGCCAGCAGCATTGCAGGGGGATCTGGGGCCAACGTCCTGACTTTC.

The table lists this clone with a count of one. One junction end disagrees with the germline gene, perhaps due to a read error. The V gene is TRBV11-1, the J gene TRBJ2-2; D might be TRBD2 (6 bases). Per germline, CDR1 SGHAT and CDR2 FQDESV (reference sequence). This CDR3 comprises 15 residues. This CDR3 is CASSSLEGNPGELFF. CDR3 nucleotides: TGTGCCAGCAGCTCCCTGGAGGGGAACCCCGGGGAGCTGTTTTTT.

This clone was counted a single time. The CDR3 DNA sequence: TGCGCCAGCAGCTGGGACAGGGGGGACACTGAAGCTTTCTTT. As protein: CASSWDRGDTEAFF. This chain joins TRBV5-1 and TRBJ1-1; 11 nucleotides match TRBD1. After removal of 3 bases from V and 3 bases from J, the junction contained 1 base not matched to a gene. The CDR3 is 14 amino acids. From germline, CDR1 is SGHRS and CDR2 YFSETQ.

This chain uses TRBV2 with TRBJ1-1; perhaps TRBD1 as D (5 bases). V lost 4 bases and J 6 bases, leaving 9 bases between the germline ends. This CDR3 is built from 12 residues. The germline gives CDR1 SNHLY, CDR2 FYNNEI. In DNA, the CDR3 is TGTGCCAGCAGTGGTCTGGGACCTGAAGCTTTCTTT. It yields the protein CASSGLGPEAFF.

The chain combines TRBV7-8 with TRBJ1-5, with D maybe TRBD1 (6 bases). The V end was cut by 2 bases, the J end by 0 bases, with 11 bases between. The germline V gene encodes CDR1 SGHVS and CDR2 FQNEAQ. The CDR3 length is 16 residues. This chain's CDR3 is CASSLKGEASNQPQHF. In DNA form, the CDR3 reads TGTGCCAGCAGCTTAAAGGGGGAAGCTAGCAATCAGCCCCAGCATTTT.

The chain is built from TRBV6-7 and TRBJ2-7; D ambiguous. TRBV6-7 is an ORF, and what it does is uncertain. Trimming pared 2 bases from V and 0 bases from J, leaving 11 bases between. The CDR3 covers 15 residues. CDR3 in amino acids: CASSYRQLSSYEQYV. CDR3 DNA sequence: TGTGCCAGCAGTTACCGGCAATTATCCTCCTACGAGCAGTACGTC.

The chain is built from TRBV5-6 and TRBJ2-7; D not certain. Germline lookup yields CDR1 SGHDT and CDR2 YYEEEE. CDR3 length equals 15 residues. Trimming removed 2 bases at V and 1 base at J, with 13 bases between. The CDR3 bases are TGTGCCAGCAGCTTTTCCCTGGGCAGTTCCTACGAGCAGTACGTC. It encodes CASSFSLGSSYEQYV.

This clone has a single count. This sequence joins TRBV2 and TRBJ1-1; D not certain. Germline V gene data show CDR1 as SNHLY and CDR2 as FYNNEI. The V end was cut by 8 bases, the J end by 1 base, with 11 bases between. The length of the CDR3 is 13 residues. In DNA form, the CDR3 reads TGTGCCAGCCAGACCGGGAGGAACACTGAAGCTTTCTTT. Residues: CASQTGRNTEAFF. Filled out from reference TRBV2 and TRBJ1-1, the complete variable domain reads EPEVTQTPSHQVTQMGQEVILRCVPISNHLYFYWYRQILGQKVEFLVSFYNNEISEKSEIFDDQFSVERPDGSNFTLKIRSTKLEDSAMYFCASQTGRNTEAFFGQGTRLTVV.

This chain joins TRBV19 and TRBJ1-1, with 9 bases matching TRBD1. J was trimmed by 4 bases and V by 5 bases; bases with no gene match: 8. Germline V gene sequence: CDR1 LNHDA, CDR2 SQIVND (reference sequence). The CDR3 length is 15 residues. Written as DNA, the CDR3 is TGTGCCAGTAGTGCATGGGACAGGGTGGGCACTGAAGCTTTCTTT. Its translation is CASSAWDRVGTEAFF. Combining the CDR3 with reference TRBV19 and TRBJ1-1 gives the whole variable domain DGGITQSPKYLFRKEGQNVTLSCEQNLNHDAMYWYRQDPGQGLRLIYYSQIVNDFQKGDIAEGYSVSREKKESFPLTVTSAQKNPTAFYLCASSAWDRVGTEAFFGQGTRLTVV.

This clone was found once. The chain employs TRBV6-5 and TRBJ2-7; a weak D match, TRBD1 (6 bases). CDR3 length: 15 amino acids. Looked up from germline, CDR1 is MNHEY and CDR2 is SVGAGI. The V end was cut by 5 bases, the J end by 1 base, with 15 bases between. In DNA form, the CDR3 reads TGTGCCAGCAGTACTTCCGAGGACAGTTCCTACGAGCAGTACGTC. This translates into CASSTSEDSSYEQYV.

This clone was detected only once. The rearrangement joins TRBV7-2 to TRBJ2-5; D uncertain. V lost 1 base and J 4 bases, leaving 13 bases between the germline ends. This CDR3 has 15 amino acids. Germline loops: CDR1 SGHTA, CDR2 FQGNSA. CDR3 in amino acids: CASSLGSLTRETQYF. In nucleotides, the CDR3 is TGTGCCAGCAGCTTAGGGAGTCTGACCAGAGAGACCCAGTACTTC.

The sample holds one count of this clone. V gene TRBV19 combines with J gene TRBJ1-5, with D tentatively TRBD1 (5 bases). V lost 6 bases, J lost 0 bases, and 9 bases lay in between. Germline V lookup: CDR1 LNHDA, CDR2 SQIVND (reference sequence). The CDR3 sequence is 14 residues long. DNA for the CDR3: TGTGCCAGTAGGACAGTATATAGCAATCAGCCCCAGCATTTT. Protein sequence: CASRTVYSNQPQHF. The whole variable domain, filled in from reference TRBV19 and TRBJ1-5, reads DGGITQSPKYLFRKEGQNVTLSCEQNLNHDAMYWYRQDPGQGLRLIYYSQIVNDFQKGDIAEGYSVSREKKESFPLTVTSAQKNPTAFYLCASRTVYSNQPQHFGDGTRLSIL.

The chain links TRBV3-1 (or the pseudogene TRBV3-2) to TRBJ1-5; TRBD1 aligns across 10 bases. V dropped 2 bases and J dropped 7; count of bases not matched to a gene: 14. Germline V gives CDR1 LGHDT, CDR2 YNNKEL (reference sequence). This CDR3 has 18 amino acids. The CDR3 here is CASSQHPWGQGFEQPQHF. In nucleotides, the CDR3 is TGTGCCAGCAGCCAACACCCTTGGGGACAGGGGTTCGAACAGCCCCAGCATTTT.

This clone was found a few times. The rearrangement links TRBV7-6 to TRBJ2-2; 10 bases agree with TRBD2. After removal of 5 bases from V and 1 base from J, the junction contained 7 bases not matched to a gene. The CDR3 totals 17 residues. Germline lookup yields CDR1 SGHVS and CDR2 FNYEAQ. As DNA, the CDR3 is TGTGCCAGCAGCGCGAGAGGACTAGCGGTGAACACCGGGGAGCTGTTTTTT. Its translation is CASSARGLAVNTGELFF.

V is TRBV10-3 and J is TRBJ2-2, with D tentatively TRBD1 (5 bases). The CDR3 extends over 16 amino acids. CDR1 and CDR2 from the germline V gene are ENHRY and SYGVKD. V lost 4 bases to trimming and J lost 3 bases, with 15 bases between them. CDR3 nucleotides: TGTGCCATCAGTGCTAGATTAGGGGCCGACACCGGGGAGCTGTTTTTT. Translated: CAISARLGADTGELFF.

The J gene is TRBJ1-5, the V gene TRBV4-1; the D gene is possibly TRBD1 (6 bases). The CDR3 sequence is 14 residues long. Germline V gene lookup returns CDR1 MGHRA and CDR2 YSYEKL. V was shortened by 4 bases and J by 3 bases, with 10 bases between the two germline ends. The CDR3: CASSLRDTNQPQHF. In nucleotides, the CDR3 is TGCGCCAGCAGCCTCCGGGACACCAATCAGCCCCAGCATTTT.

The CDR3 here is CASSSPPGSYGYTF. The DNA of the CDR3 is TGTGCCAGCAGCTCTCCCCCAGGGAGCTATGGCTACACCTTC. The genes are TRBV13 and TRBJ1-2; tentative D call: TRBD1 (5 bases). Germline CDR1 reads PRHDT; CDR2 reads FYEKMQ (reference sequence). Trimming removed 4 bases from V and 4 bases from J, with 13 bases in between. The CDR3 length is 14 residues.

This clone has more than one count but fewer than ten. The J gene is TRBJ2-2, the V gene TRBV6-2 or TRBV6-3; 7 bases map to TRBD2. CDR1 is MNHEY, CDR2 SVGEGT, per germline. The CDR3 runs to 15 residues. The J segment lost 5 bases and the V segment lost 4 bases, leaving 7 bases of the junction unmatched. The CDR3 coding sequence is TGTGCCAGCAGTTTATCGGGGGAGGGGACCGGGGAGCTGTTTTTT. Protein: CASSLSGEGTGELFF.

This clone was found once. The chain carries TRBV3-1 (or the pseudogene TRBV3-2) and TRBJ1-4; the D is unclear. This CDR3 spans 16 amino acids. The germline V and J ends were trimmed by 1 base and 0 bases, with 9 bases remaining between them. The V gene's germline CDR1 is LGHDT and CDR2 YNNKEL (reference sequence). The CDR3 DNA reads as TGTGCCAGCAGCCAAGCAGACACCACAACTAATGAAAAACTGTTTTTT. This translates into CASSQADTTTNEKLFF.

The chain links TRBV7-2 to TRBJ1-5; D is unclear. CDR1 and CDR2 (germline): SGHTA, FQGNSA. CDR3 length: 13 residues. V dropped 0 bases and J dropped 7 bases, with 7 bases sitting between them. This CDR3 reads CASSLAEGQPQHF. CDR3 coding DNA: TGTGCCAGCAGCTTAGCGGAGGGCCAGCCCCAGCATTTT.

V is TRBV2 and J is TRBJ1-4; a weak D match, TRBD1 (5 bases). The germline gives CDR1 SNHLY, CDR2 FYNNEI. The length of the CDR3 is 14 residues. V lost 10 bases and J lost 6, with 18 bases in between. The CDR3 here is CATLAPRADEKLFF. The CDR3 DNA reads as TGTGCCACCCTGGCACCCAGGGCGGATGAAAAACTGTTTTTT.

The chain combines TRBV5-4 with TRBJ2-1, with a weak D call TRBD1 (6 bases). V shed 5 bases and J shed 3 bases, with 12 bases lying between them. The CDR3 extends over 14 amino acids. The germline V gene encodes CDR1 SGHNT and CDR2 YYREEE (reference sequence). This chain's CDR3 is CASRTTGNYNEQFF. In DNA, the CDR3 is TGTGCCAGCAGGACGACAGGAAACTACAATGAGCAGTTCTTC.

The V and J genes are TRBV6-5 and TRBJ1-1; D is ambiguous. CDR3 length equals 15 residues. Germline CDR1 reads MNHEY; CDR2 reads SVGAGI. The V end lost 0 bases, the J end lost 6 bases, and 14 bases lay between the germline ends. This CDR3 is CASSYSMVPLPEAFF. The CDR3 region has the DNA TGTGCCAGCAGTTACTCCATGGTCCCTCTTCCTGAAGCTTTCTTT.